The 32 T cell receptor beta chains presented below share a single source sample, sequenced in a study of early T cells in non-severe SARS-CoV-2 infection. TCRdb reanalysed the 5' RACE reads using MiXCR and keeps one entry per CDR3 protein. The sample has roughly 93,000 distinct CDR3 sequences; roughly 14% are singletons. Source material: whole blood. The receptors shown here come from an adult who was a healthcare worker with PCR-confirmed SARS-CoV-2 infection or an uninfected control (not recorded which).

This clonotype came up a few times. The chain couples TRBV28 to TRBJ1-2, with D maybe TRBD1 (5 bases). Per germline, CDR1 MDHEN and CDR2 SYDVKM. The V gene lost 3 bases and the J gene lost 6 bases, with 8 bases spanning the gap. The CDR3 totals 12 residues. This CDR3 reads CASSFQGNGYTF. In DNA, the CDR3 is TGTGCCAGCAGTTTCCAGGGAAATGGCTACACCTTC.

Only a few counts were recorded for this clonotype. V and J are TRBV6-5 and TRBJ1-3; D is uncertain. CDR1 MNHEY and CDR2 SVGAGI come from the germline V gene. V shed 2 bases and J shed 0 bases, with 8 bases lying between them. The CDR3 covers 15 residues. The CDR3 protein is CASSYGLNSGNTIYF. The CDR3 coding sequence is TGTGCCAGCAGTTACGGTCTTAACTCTGGAAACACCATATATTTT.

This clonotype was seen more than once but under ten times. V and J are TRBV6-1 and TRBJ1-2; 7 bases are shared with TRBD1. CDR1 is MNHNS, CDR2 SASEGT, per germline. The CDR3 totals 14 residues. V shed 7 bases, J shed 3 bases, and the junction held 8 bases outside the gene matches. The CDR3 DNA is TGTGCCAGCATTGACAGGGCTGTTTACTATGGCTACACCTTC. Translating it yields CASIDRAVYYGYTF.

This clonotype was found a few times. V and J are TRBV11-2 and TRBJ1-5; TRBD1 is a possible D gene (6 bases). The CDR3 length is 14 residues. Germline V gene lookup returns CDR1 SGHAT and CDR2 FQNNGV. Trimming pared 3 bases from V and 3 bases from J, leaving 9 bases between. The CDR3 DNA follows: TGTGCCAGCAGCTTCCCAGGGGACAATCAGCCCCAGCATTTT. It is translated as CASSFPGDNQPQHF.

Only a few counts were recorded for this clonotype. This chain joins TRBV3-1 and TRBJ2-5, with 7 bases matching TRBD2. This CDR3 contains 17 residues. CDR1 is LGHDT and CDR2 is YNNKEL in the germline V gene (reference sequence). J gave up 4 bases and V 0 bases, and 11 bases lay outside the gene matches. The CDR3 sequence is CASSQDLGGGSGETQYF. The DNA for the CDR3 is TGTGCCAGCAGCCAAGATCTAGGCGGGGGAAGTGGAGAGACCCAGTACTTC.

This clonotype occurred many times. CDR3 protein: CASSLGDGYTF. The DNA of the CDR3 is TGTGCCAGCAGCTTGGGGGATGGCTACACCTTC. The chain is built from TRBV7-8 and TRBJ1-2, with D perhaps TRBD1 (5 bases). The germline V gene encodes CDR1 SGHVS and CDR2 FQNEAQ. V lost 3 bases, J lost 6 bases, and 5 bases lay in between. The CDR3 has 11 residues.

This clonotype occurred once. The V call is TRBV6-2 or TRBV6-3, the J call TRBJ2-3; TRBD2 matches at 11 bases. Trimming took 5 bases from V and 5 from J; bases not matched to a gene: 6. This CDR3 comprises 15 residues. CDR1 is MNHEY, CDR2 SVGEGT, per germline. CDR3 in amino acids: CASSKGLAALDTQYF. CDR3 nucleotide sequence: TGTGCCAGCAGTAAGGGACTAGCGGCTTTAGATACGCAGTATTTT.

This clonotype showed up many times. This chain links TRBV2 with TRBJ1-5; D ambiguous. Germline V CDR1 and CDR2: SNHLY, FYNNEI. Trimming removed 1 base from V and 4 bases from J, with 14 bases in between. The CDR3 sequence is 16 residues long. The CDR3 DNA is TGTGCCAGCAGTGAAGTGACGGCTAATAGGAATCAGCCCCAGCATTTT. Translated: CASSEVTANRNQPQHF. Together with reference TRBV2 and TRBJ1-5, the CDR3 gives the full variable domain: EPEVTQTPSHQVTQMGQEVILRCVPISNHLYFYWYRQILGQKVEFLVSFYNNEISEKSEIFDDQFSVERPDGSNFTLKIRSTKLEDSAMYFCASSEVTANRNQPQHFGDGTRLSIL.

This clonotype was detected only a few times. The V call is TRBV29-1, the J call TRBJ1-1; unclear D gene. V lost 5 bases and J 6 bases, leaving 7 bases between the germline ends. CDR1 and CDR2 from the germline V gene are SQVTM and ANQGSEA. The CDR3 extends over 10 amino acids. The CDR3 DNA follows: TGCAGCGTTTTTAACCCTGAAGCTTTCTTT. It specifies CSVFNPEAFF.

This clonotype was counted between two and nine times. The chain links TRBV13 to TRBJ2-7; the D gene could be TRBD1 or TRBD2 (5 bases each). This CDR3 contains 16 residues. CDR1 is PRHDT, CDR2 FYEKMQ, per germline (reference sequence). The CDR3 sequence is CASSLYRDAESYEQHV. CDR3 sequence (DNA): TGTGCCAGCAGCCTATACCGGGACGCAGAGTCCTACGAGCAGCACGTC.

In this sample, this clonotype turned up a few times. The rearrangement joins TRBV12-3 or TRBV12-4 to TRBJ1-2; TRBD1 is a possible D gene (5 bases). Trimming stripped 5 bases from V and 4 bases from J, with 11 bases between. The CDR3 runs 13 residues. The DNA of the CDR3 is TGTGCCAGCAGTCGACAGCAACCCTATGGCTACACCTTC. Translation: CASSRQQPYGYTF.

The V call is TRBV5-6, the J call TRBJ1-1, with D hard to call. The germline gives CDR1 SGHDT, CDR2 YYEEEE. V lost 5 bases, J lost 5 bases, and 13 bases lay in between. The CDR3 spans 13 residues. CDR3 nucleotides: TGTGCCAGCAGTTCGCCCAGGAGAACTGAAGCTTTCTTT. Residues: CASSSPRRTEAFF.

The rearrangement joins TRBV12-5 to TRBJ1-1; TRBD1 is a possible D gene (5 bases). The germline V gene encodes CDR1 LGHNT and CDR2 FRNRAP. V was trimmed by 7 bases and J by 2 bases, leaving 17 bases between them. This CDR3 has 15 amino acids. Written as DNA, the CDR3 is TGTGCTAGTGCCCTACAGGCAACGAGAAACACTGAAGCTTTCTTT. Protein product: CASALQATRNTEAFF. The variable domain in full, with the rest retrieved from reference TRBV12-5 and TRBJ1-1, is DARVTQTPRHKVTEMGQEVTMRCQPILGHNTVFWYRQTMMQGLELLAYFRNRAPLDDSGMPKDRFSAEMPDATLATLKIQPSEPRDSAVYFCASALQATRNTEAFFGQGTRLTVV.

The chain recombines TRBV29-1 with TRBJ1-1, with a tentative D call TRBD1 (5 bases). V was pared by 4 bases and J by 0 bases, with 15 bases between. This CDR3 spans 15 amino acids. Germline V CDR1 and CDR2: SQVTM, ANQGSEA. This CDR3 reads CSVAPSGRMNTEAFF. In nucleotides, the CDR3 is TGCAGCGTTGCGCCCTCAGGGAGGATGAACACTGAAGCTTTCTTT. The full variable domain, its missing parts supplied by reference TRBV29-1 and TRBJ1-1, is SAVISQKPSRDICQRGTSLTIQCQVDSQVTMMFWYRQQPGQSLTLIATANQGSEATYESGFVIDKFPISRPNLTFSTLTVSNMSPEDSSIYLCSVAPSGRMNTEAFFGQGTRLTVV.

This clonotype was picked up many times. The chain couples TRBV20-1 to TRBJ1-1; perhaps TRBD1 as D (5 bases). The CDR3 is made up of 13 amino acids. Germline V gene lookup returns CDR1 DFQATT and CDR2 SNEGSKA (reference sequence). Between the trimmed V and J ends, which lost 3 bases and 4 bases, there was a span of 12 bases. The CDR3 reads CSARVGRSTEAFF. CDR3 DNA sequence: TGCAGTGCTAGGGTGGGGCGGAGCACTGAAGCTTTCTTT.

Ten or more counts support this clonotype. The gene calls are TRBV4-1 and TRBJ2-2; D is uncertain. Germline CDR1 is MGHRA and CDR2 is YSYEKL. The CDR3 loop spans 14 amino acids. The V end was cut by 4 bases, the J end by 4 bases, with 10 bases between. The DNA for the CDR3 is TGCGCCAGCAGCCCTCGGACCAGCACCGGGGAGCTGTTTTTT. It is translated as CASSPRTSTGELFF.

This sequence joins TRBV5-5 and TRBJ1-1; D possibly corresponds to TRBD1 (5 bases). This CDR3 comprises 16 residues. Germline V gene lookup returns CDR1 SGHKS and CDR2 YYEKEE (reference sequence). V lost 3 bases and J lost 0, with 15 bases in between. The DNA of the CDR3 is TGTGCCAGCAGCTACCCTTTTACAGGCCTGAACACTGAAGCTTTCTTT. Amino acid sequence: CASSYPFTGLNTEAFF.

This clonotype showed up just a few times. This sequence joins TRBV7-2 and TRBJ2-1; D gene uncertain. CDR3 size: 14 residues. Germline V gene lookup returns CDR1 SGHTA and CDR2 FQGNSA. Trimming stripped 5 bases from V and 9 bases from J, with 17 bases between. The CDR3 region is CASSPSPPHAEQFF. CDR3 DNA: TGTGCCAGCAGCCCGTCTCCGCCGCATGCTGAGCAGTTCTTC. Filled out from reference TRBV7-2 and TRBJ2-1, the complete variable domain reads GAGVSQSPSNKVTEKGKDVELRCDPISGHTALYWYRQSLGQGLEFLIYFQGNSAPDKSGLPSDRFSAERTGGSVSTLTIQRTQQEDSAVYLCASSPSPPHAEQFFGPGTRLTVL.

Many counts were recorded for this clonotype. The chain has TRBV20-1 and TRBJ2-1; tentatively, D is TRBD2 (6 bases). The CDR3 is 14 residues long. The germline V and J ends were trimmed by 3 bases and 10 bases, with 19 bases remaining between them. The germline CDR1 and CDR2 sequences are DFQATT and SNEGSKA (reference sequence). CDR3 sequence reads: CSASPRASENEQFF. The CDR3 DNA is TGCAGTGCTAGCCCCCGTGCTAGCGAGAACGAGCAGTTCTTC.

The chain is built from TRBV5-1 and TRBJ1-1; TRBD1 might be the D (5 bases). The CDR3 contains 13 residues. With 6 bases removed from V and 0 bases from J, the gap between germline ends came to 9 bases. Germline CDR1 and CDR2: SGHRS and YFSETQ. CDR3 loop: CASKDIMNTEAFF. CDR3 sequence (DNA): TGCGCCAGCAAGGACATCATGAACACTGAAGCTTTCTTT.

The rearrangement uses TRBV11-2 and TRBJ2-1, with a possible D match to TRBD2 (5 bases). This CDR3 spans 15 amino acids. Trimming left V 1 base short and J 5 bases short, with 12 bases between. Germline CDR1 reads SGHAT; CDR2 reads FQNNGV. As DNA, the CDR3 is TGTGCCAGCAGCTTAGTATTGACTAAGGACAATGAGCAGTTCTTC. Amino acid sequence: CASSLVLTKDNEQFF.

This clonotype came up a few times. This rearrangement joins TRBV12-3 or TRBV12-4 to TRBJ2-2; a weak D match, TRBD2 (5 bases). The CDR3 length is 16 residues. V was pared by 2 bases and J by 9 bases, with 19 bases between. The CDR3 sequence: CASSLSGGRGPRELFF. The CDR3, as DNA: TGTGCCAGCAGTTTAAGTGGTGGAAGAGGGCCCCGGGAGCTGTTTTTT.

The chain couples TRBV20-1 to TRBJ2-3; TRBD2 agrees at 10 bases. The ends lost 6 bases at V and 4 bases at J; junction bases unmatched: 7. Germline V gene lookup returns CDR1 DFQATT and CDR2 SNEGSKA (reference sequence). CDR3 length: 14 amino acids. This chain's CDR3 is CSADGLADPDTQYF. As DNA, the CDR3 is TGCAGTGCGGATGGACTAGCGGACCCAGATACGCAGTATTTT.

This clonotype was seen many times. This CDR3 is CASSESLSRGQPQHF. CDR3 in DNA: TGTGCCAGCAGTGAAAGTTTGAGTCGAGGGCAGCCCCAGCATTTT. The chain employs TRBV2 and TRBJ1-5; no clear D. CDR1 SNHLY and CDR2 FYNNEI come from the germline V gene. CDR3 length: 15 residues. V dropped 2 bases and J dropped 7 bases, with 15 bases sitting between them. The variable domain in full, completed from reference TRBV2 and TRBJ1-5, reads EPEVTQTPSHQVTQMGQEVILRCVPISNHLYFYWYRQILGQKVEFLVSFYNNEISEKSEIFDDQFSVERPDGSNFTLKIRSTKLEDSAMYFCASSESLSRGQPQHFGDGTRLSIL.

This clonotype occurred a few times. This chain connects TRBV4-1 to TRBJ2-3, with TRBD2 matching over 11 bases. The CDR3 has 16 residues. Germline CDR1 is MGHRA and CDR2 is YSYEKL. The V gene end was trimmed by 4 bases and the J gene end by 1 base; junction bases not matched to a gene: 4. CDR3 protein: CASSPGLAEGTDTQYF. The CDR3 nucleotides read TGCGCCAGCAGCCCGGGACTAGCGGAGGGCACAGATACGCAGTATTTT.

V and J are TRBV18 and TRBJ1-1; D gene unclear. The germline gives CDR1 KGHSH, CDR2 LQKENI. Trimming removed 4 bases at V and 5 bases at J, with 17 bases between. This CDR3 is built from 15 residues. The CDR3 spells CASSRLDPGATEAFF. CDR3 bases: TGTGCCAGCTCACGGCTGGATCCAGGCGCGACTGAAGCTTTCTTT.

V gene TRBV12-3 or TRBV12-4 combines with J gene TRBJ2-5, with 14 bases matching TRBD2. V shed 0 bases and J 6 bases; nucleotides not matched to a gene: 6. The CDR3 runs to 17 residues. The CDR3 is CASSLAGLAGGGKTQYF. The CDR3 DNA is TGTGCCAGCAGTTTAGCCGGACTAGCGGGGGGCGGGAAGACCCAGTACTTC.

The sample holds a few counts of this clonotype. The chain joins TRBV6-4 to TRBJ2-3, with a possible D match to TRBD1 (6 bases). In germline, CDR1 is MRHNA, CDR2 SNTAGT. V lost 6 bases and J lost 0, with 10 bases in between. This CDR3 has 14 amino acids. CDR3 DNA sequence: TGTGCCAGCAGCGAAACAGGGAGCACAGATACGCAGTATTTT. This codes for CASSETGSTDTQYF.

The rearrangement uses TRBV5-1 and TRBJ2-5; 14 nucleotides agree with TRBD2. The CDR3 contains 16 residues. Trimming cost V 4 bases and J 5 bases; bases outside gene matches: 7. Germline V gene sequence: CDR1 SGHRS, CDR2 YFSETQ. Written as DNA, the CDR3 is TGCGCCAGCAGCCAGACTAGCGGGGGGGCCTTGGAGACCCAGTACTTC. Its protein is CASSQTSGGALETQYF.

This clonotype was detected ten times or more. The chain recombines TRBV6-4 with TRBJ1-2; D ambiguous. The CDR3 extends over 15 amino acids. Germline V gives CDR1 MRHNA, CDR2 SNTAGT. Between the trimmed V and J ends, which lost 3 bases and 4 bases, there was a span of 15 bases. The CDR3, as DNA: TGTGCCAGCAGTGAAGCCTGGAACAGCTTCTATGGCTACACCTTC. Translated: CASSEAWNSFYGYTF.

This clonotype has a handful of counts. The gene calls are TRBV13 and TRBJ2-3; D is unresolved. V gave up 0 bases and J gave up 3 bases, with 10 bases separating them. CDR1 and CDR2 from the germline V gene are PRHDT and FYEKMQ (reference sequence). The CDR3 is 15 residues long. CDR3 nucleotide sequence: TGTGCCAGCAGCTTAGGCCTAGAGCGAACAGATACGCAGTATTTT. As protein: CASSLGLERTDTQYF. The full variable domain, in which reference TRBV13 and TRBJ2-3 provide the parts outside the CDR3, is AAGVIQSPRHLIKEKRETATLKCYPIPRHDTVYWYQQGPGQDPQFLISFYEKMQSDKGSIPDRFSAQQFSDYHSELNMSSLELGDSALYFCASSLGLERTDTQYFGPGTRLTVL.

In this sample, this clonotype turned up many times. CDR3 protein: CASQTGEGANVLTF. DNA of the CDR3: TGTGCCAGTCAAACAGGGGAGGGGGCCAACGTCCTGACTTTC. This chain uses TRBV19 with TRBJ2-6, with 7 bases matching TRBD1. V lost 8 bases and J lost 4; bases outside the gene matches: 5. Germline CDR1 reads LNHDA; CDR2 reads SQIVND (reference sequence). CDR3 length equals 14 residues.